This T cell receptor beta chain was identified during a study of T-cell reconstitution after alpha-beta-depleted transplantation in children. General study points: Recipient T cells and thymic progenitors that survived gave rise to the high TCRbeta diversity observed at day 60 in some patients. Once a year had passed after transplant, T-cell counts and diversity came mostly from newly produced T cells.

Germline assignment: CDR1 SGHRS and CDR2 YFSETQ. The V end lost 1 base, the J end lost 0 bases, and 10 bases lay between the germline ends. The CDR3 consists of 15 residues. Preparation of the TCRbeta library involved a method that used unique molecular identifiers. From the PCR reads, TCRdb called clonotypes with MiXCR, one entry per CDR3 protein. The sample lists tens of thousands of distinct CDR3 sequences, about 40% occurring once. A note on this clonotype: What it recognizes is unknown.

The specimen was PBMCs, mostly from graft donor cells, collected 360 days after TCRalphabeta/CD19-depleted stem cell transplant. This chain joins TRBV5-1 and TRBJ1-1; D perhaps matches TRBD1 (6 bases). This TCR came from a male patient between 5 and 17 years old who had a stem cell transplant for acute lymphoblastic leukemia, so the T cells may come from the graft donor. CDR3 amino acids: CASSLMDRLNTEAFF. In DNA form, the CDR3 reads TGCGCCAGCAGCTTGATGGACAGACTGAACACTGAAGCTTTCTTT.